A selection of T cell receptor beta chains follows, all from one sample in a study of molecular identifiers for immune sequencing clone quantification. MiXCR, run by TCRdb on the PCR reads, gives a single entry per CDR3 protein. The table shows tens of thousands of distinct CDR3 sequences, with 17% occurring only once. Sequencing input: naive CD8+ T cells from blood, with Jurkat cell RNA spiked in. The receptors derive from a human donor in good health. Some libraries in this study had Jurkat cell RNA spiked in. Each CDR3 is given with its conserved first and last residue. Each record gives: J gene, clone size, D gene, V gene, CDR3 protein, CDR3 DNA. A D gene is named only where the DNA matches it firmly. Only some rows state a clone size, as once, few, many or a class for expanded clones.

j_call: TRBJ1-2
clone_size: many
d_call: -
v_call: TRBV7-2
cdr3_aa: CASSFRMPTAYYGYTF
cdr3_nt: TGTGCCAGCAGCTTTAGAATGCCCACAGCTTACTATGGCTACACCTTC

j_call: TRBJ1-5
clone_size: -
d_call: -
v_call: TRBV5-3
cdr3_aa: CASSVRVLRQPQHF
cdr3_nt: TGTGCCAGCAGCGTGAGGGTACTGAGGCAGCCCCAGCATTTT

j_call: TRBJ2-2
clone_size: many
d_call: -
v_call: TRBV7-9
cdr3_aa: CASSLGSPGELFF
cdr3_nt: TGTGCCAGCAGCTTAGGATCTCCCGGGGAGCTGTTTTTT

j_call: TRBJ2-1
clone_size: -
d_call: TRBD2
v_call: TRBV20-1
cdr3_aa: CGARESPTSGDDNEQFF
cdr3_nt: TGCGGTGCTAGAGAGAGCCCTACTAGCGGGGACGACAATGAGCAGTTCTTC

j_call: TRBJ2-7
clone_size: many
d_call: TRBD2
v_call: TRBV29-1
cdr3_aa: CSVEARLAGAYEQYF
cdr3_nt: TGCAGCGTTGAAGCTCGACTAGCGGGAGCCTACGAGCAGTACTTC

j_call: TRBJ2-2
clone_size: many
d_call: -
v_call: TRBV24-1
cdr3_aa: CATSDPQGRLGELFF
cdr3_nt: TGTGCCACCAGTGACCCACAGGGTAGGCTCGGGGAGCTGTTTTTT

j_call: TRBJ2-3
clone_size: many
d_call: -
v_call: TRBV24-1
cdr3_aa: CATSDLLGADTQYF
cdr3_nt: TGTGCCACCAGTGATTTGTTGGGGGCAGATACGCAGTATTTT

j_call: TRBJ2-3
clone_size: many
d_call: TRBD2
v_call: TRBV7-8
cdr3_aa: CASSLGLAVTDTQYF
cdr3_nt: TGTGCCAGCAGCTTAGGACTAGCGGTCACAGATACGCAGTATTTT

j_call: TRBJ2-7
clone_size: many
d_call: -
v_call: TRBV4-1
cdr3_aa: CASSRTSDYEQYF
cdr3_nt: TGCGCCAGCAGCCGGACGTCTGACTACGAGCAGTACTTC

j_call: TRBJ1-5
clone_size: many
d_call: -
v_call: TRBV20-1
cdr3_aa: CSARDRGDSNQPQHF
cdr3_nt: TGCAGTGCTAGAGATCGCGGGGATAGCAATCAGCCCCAGCATTTT

j_call: TRBJ2-7
clone_size: once
d_call: -
v_call: TRBV14
cdr3_aa: CASSQYGYEQYF
cdr3_nt: TGTGCCAGCAGCCAATATGGCTACGAGCAGTACTTC

j_call: TRBJ1-6
clone_size: many
d_call: -
v_call: TRBV27
cdr3_aa: CASTRGAGSSPLHF
cdr3_nt: TGTGCCAGCACCAGGGGAGCTGGTTCCTCACCCCTCCACTTT

j_call: TRBJ2-7
clone_size: many
d_call: TRBD2
v_call: TRBV7-9
cdr3_aa: CASSLVPSGEYEQYF
cdr3_nt: TGTGCCAGCAGCTTAGTCCCTAGCGGGGAATACGAGCAGTACTTC

j_call: TRBJ2-3
clone_size: -
d_call: -
v_call: TRBV12-3/TRBV12-4
cdr3_aa: CASSLISRPHSSSTDTQYF
cdr3_nt: TGTGCCAGCAGTTTGATCAGCCGGCCTCACTCTTCGAGCACAGATACGCAGTATTTT

j_call: TRBJ2-1
clone_size: many
d_call: -
v_call: TRBV27
cdr3_aa: CASSFLGGYNEQFF
cdr3_nt: TGTGCCAGCAGTTTTCTAGGGGGCTACAATGAGCAGTTCTTC

j_call: TRBJ2-7
clone_size: -
d_call: -
v_call: TRBV24-1
cdr3_aa: CATSDYYEQYF
cdr3_nt: TGTGCCACCAGTGATTACTACGAGCAGTACTTC

j_call: TRBJ2-7
clone_size: many
d_call: TRBD2
v_call: TRBV2
cdr3_aa: CATLAGGLYEQYF
cdr3_nt: TGTGCCACTCTAGCGGGAGGACTTTACGAGCAGTACTTC

j_call: TRBJ1-5
clone_size: many
d_call: TRBD1
v_call: TRBV10-2
cdr3_aa: CASWDRGYNQPQHF
cdr3_nt: TGCGCCAGTTGGGACAGGGGGTACAATCAGCCCCAGCATTTT

j_call: TRBJ2-7
clone_size: many
d_call: TRBD1
v_call: TRBV27
cdr3_aa: CASSKTGGNEQYF
cdr3_nt: TGTGCCAGCAGCAAGACAGGGGGCAACGAGCAGTACTTC

j_call: TRBJ2-7
clone_size: many
d_call: TRBD2
v_call: TRBV6-5
cdr3_aa: CASSYSVSGSSYEQYF
cdr3_nt: TGTGCCAGCAGTTACTCGGTGAGCGGGAGTTCCTACGAGCAGTACTTC

j_call: TRBJ2-5
clone_size: many
d_call: -
v_call: TRBV28
cdr3_aa: CASGLTGQETQYF
cdr3_nt: TGTGCCAGCGGACTGACAGGCCAAGAGACCCAGTACTTC

j_call: TRBJ1-5
clone_size: many
d_call: -
v_call: TRBV24-1
cdr3_aa: CATSDQEDNQPQHF
cdr3_nt: TGTGCCACCAGTGATCAGGAGGATAATCAGCCCCAGCATTTT

j_call: TRBJ2-5
clone_size: -
d_call: TRBD1
v_call: TRBV7-9
cdr3_aa: CASSSWDRQETQYF
cdr3_nt: TGTGCCAGCAGCTCCTGGGACAGACAAGAGACCCAGTACTTC

j_call: TRBJ2-6
clone_size: -
d_call: -
v_call: TRBV9
cdr3_aa: CASSALGSGANVLTF
cdr3_nt: TGTGCCAGCAGCGCCCTGGGCTCTGGGGCCAACGTCCTGACTTTC

j_call: TRBJ2-1
clone_size: many
d_call: -
v_call: TRBV19
cdr3_aa: CASHAGHPLYNEQFF
cdr3_nt: TGTGCCAGCCACGCGGGACACCCATTATACAATGAGCAGTTCTTC

j_call: TRBJ2-7
clone_size: many
d_call: TRBD2
v_call: TRBV27
cdr3_aa: CASSFGGGPYEQYF
cdr3_nt: TGTGCCAGCAGTTTCGGGGGAGGGCCCTACGAGCAGTACTTC